Listed here are 31 T cell receptor beta chains from one sample, sequenced in a study of cytomegalovirus exposure and HLA in healthy donors. The study ran its PCR with 60 Vbeta and 13 Jbeta primers. Using immunoSEQ multiplex PCR, the repertoire was profiled, and TCRdb retains in-frame clones only, with some absent. The table shows 78,000 or so clones, with about 81% occurring only once. Sequences were obtained from PBMCs. The receptors shown here come from a woman aged 50 to 65 in good health and CMV-seronegative.

Comment on this clone: At one of its ends the junction is not consistent with the germline gene, which may arise from a read error. The CDR3 DNA reads TGTGCCAGCAGGTTAGGGCACAGTACTGAAGCTTTCTTT. It encodes CASRLGHSTEAFF. V gene TRBV7-6 combines with J gene TRBJ1-1; no reliable D call. The length of the CDR3 is 13 residues. Per the germline V gene, CDR1 is SGHVS and CDR2 is FNYEAQ.

A single count supports this clone. The chain links TRBV5-1 to TRBJ2-3; D uncertain. Germline V gives CDR1 SGHRS, CDR2 YFSETQ. The CDR3 is 12 amino acids. Trimming removed 4 bases from V and 4 bases from J, with 7 bases in between. DNA of the CDR3: TGCGCCAGCAGCATCATCCCAGATACGCAGTATTTT. This sequence encodes CASSIIPDTQYF.

The rearrangement links TRBV6-1 to TRBJ2-2, with D perhaps TRBD1 (5 bases). The CDR3 runs to 15 residues. Germline CDR1 and CDR2: MNHNS and SASEGT. Trimming removed 1 base at V and 1 base at J, with 7 bases between. This CDR3 reads CASSEGRGNTGELFF. The CDR3 nucleotides read TGTGCCAGCAGTGAAGGAAGGGGGAACACCGGGGAGCTGTTTTTT.

The rearrangement uses TRBV9 and TRBJ2-5; D possibly corresponds to TRBD2 (5 bases). CDR1 and CDR2 (germline): SGDLS, YYNGEE. Deletions cut 6 bases from V and 1 base from J, with 13 bases between. The CDR3 sequence is 14 residues long. The CDR3 bases are TGTGCCAGCACCTTTAGCGCTCGCCAAGAGACCCAGTACTTC. Translating gives CASTFSARQETQYF.

The chain carries TRBV5-6 and TRBJ2-7; possible D gene TRBD1, 7 bases. CDR1 SGHDT and CDR2 YYEEEE come from the germline V gene. Trimming shortened V by 7 bases and J by 3 bases, and 20 bases separated the two germline ends. This CDR3 region has 15 residues. CDR3 sequence (DNA): TGTGCCAGCGGAACCAAGGGGGGACAGTACTACGAGCAGTACGTC. Translated: CASGTKGGQYYEQYV.

In nucleotides, the CDR3 is TGTGCCAGCAGTGAAGCCGGGGGGAGGGCCCGGAGGGACATTCAGTACTTC. Encoded protein: CASSEAGGRARRDIQYF. The chain uses TRBV6-1 and TRBJ2-4, with TRBD2 identical over 7 bases. The CDR3 has 17 residues. The ends lost 0 bases at V and 8 bases at J; junction bases unmatched: 13. The V gene's germline CDR1 is MNHNS and CDR2 SASEGT.

As regards this clone: Relative to the germline gene, one junction end is altered; a read error may explain this. The V call is TRBV7-7, the J call TRBJ1-2, with a weak D call TRBD1 (6 bases). Germline CDR1 and CDR2: SSHAT and FNYEAQ (reference sequence). The CDR3 has 14 amino acids. CDR3 sequence: CASSPGDNNYGYTF. CDR3 nucleotides: TGTGCTAGCAGCCCAGGGGATAATAACTATGGCTACACCTTC.

This clone was counted a few times. V is TRBV25-1 and J is TRBJ2-7, with 7 bases matching TRBD1. V trimming: 4 bases; J trimming: 4 bases; junction bases outside the gene matches: 1. This CDR3 has 12 amino acids. Germline lookup yields CDR1 MGHDK and CDR2 SYGVNS. Here the CDR3 DNA reads TGTGCCAGCAGTGTGACAGGGTACGAGCAGTACTTC. It is translated as CASSVTGYEQYF.

V is TRBV19 and J is TRBJ1-1, with 7 bases aligning to TRBD1. Germline CDR1 LNHDA, CDR2 SQIVND (reference sequence). This CDR3 has 13 residues. Losses at the gene ends were 6 bases for V and 4 bases for J; bases not matched to a gene: 5. The CDR3 reads CASRGQTLTEAFF. The CDR3 DNA reads as TGTGCCAGTAGGGGACAGACACTCACTGAAGCTTTCTTT.

This chain connects TRBV10-3 to TRBJ2-2; possibly TRBD1 for D (6 bases). The CDR3 totals 13 residues. CDR1 is ENHRY, CDR2 SYGVKD, per germline. V lost 6 bases to trimming and J lost 7 bases, with 12 bases between them. The CDR3 spells CAISRPGDGELFF. CDR3 nucleotides: TGTGCCATCAGCAGACCAGGGGACGGGGAGCTGTTTTTT.

This chain connects TRBV27 to TRBJ2-6; 9 bases are shared with TRBD1. Germline CDR1 and CDR2: MNHEY and SMNVEV (reference sequence). The ends lost 7 bases at V and 3 bases at J; junction bases unmatched: 10. This CDR3 contains 17 residues. CDR3 loop: CASKIQGALRGANVLTF. The CDR3 DNA reads as TGTGCCAGCAAGATACAGGGGGCTTTACGTGGGGCCAACGTCCTGACTTTC.

The gene calls are TRBV6-5 and TRBJ2-3; a possible D gene is TRBD1 (5 bases). CDR3 length: 15 amino acids. Germline CDR1 and CDR2: MNHEY and SVGAGI. V gave up 6 bases and J gave up 3 bases, with 16 bases separating them. The CDR3 DNA reads as TGTGCCAGCAGCCGCACCGCTCAGGGAACAGATACGCAGTATTTT. Protein product: CASSRTAQGTDTQYF.

This sequence joins TRBV19 and TRBJ2-7; D possibly corresponds to TRBD2 (5 bases). V was shortened by 3 bases and J by 1 base, with 10 bases between the two germline ends. Germline CDR1 is LNHDA and CDR2 is SQIVND (reference sequence). The CDR3 covers 14 residues. The CDR3 DNA is TGTGCCAGTAGTATCGCGACTACGTCCTACGAGCAGTACTTC. Its protein product is CASSIATTSYEQYF.

This sequence joins TRBV5-4 and TRBJ2-1; maybe TRBD2 (6 bases). CDR1 and CDR2 (germline): SGHNT, YYREEE (reference sequence). CDR3 size: 15 residues. Trimming shortened V by 4 bases and J by 2 bases, and 13 bases separated the two germline ends. Written as DNA, the CDR3 is TGTGCCAGCAGCCGCTCGGGAGCCACCTACAATGAGCAGTTCTTC. Its translation is CASSRSGATYNEQFF.

V is TRBV10-3 and J is TRBJ2-3, with TRBD2 identical over 11 bases. CDR1 is ENHRY, CDR2 SYGVKD, per germline. The CDR3 covers 17 residues. The ends lost 0 bases at V and 2 bases at J; junction bases unmatched: 4. Here the CDR3 reads CAISESGLAENTDTQYF. The CDR3 DNA is TGTGCCATCAGTGAGTCGGGACTAGCGGAAAACACAGATACGCAGTATTTT.

The chain uses TRBV11-1 and TRBJ2-5; TRBD1 aligns across 9 bases. The V gene's germline CDR1 is SGHAT and CDR2 FQDESV (reference sequence). V lost 1 base and J lost 4; bases outside the gene matches: 7. CDR3 length equals 16 residues. The CDR3 DNA reads as TGTGCCAGCAGCTTAGACTTCAGGACAGGGGTAGAGACCCAGTACTTC. Translating gives CASSLDFRTGVETQYF. Looking up the rest from reference TRBV11-1 and TRBJ2-5 gives the full variable domain: EAEVAQSPRYKITEKSQAVAFWCDPISGHATLYWYRQILGQGPELLVQFQDESVVDDSQLPKDRFSAERLKGVDSTLKIQPAELGDSAMYLCASSLDFRTGVETQYFGPGTRLLVL.

The rearrangement joins TRBV15 to TRBJ2-1, with 7 positions matching TRBD1. V was clipped by 3 bases and J by 9 bases; unmatched bases: 8. CDR3 length: 14 residues. The germline V gene has CDR1 LNHNV and CDR2 YYDKDF (reference sequence). The CDR3 protein is CATSSLAGGSEQFF. CDR3 nucleotide sequence: TGTGCCACCAGCAGCCTAGCAGGGGGTAGTGAGCAGTTCTTC. Variable domain in full (rest from reference TRBV15 and TRBJ2-1): DAMVIQNPRYQVTQFGKPVTLSCSQTLNHNVMYWYQQKSSQAPKLLFHYYDKDFNNEADTPDNFQSRRPNTSFCFLDIRSPGLGDTAMYLCATSSLAGGSEQFFGPGTRLTVL.

The chain combines TRBV30 with TRBJ2-3, with 7 bases aligning to TRBD1. CDR1 is GTSNPN, CDR2 SVGIG, per germline (reference sequence). The CDR3 extends over 16 amino acids. Losses at the gene ends were 0 bases for V and 2 bases for J; bases not matched to a gene: 8. Here the CDR3 DNA reads TGTGCCTGGAGTGTACCGCAGGGGGAACACACAGATACGCAGTATTTT. This sequence encodes CAWSVPQGEHTDTQYF.

The gene calls are TRBV27 and TRBJ2-5; 13 positions agree with TRBD2. V lost 1 base and J lost 0; bases outside the gene matches: 11. This CDR3 region has 20 residues. Germline V CDR1 and CDR2: MNHEY, SMNVEV (reference sequence). CDR3 amino acids: CASSLLPGTSGTRYQETQYF. DNA of the CDR3: TGTGCCAGCAGTTTATTACCGGGGACTAGCGGGACCCGTTACCAAGAGACCCAGTACTTC.

The rearrangement joins TRBV2 to TRBJ2-5, with 9 positions matching TRBD2. Unmatched junction bases numbered 7, after V lost 6 bases and J lost 5 bases. The CDR3 has 14 residues. Germline V lookup: CDR1 SNHLY, CDR2 FYNNEI. The CDR3, as DNA: TGTGCCAGCAGACTAGCGGGTCACAGTGAGACCCAGTACTTC. Protein: CASRLAGHSETQYF.

The sample holds a few counts of this clone. The CDR3 loop reads CASSGTGARLNQPQHF. DNA for the CDR3: TGCGCCAGCAGCGGGACAGGGGCAAGGCTAAATCAGCCCCAGCATTTT. The V gene is TRBV5-1, the J gene TRBJ1-5; TRBD1 aligns across 10 bases. V shed 4 bases, J shed 4 bases, and the junction held 8 bases outside the gene matches. The CDR3 totals 16 residues. Germline values: CDR1 SGHRS, CDR2 YFSETQ.

The genes are TRBV18 and TRBJ1-2; D call uncertain. CDR1 and CDR2 (germline): KGHSH, LQKENI. The length of the CDR3 is 12 residues. Trimming took off 4 bases at V and 5 bases at J, with 8 bases between the two ends. CDR3 region: CASSRSGYGYTF. The CDR3 DNA reads TGTGCCAGCTCACGAAGCGGTTATGGCTACACCTTC.

This chain joins TRBV5-1 and TRBJ1-1; TRBD1 matches 10 bases. V shed 0 bases, J shed 6 bases, and the junction held 5 bases outside the gene matches. Germline V lookup: CDR1 SGHRS, CDR2 YFSETQ. The CDR3 runs 15 residues. The CDR3 reads CASSLGGQGFAEAFF. DNA for the CDR3: TGCGCCAGCAGCTTGGGGGGACAGGGGTTTGCTGAAGCTTTCTTT.

The rearrangement links TRBV5-5 to TRBJ1-4; tentatively, D is TRBD1 (6 bases). Trimming took 2 bases from V and 1 from J, leaving 9 bases between them. The germline V gene encodes CDR1 SGHKS and CDR2 YYEKEE (reference sequence). This CDR3 contains 15 residues. The CDR3 loop reads CASSFGGLTNEKLFF. In DNA, the CDR3 is TGTGCCAGCAGCTTCGGGGGGCTAACTAATGAAAAACTGTTTTTT.

There are a few counts of this clone. The chain recombines TRBV4-1 with TRBJ2-7, with TRBD1 matching over 7 bases. CDR1 and CDR2 (germline): MGHRA, YSYEKL. V lost 1 base, J lost 3 bases, and 9 bases stayed unmatched. The CDR3 is 16 amino acids. The CDR3 DNA reads as TGCGCCAGCAGCCAAGTTACCGGGACAGCCGACTACGAGCAGTACTTC. It translates to CASSQVTGTADYEQYF.

The chain links TRBV5-1 to TRBJ2-1; 15 bases align to TRBD2. CDR1 is SGHRS, CDR2 YFSETQ, per germline. V was clipped by 3 bases and J by 5 bases; unmatched bases: 3. The CDR3 contains 16 residues. DNA of the CDR3: TGCGCCAGCAGCTCGGGACTAGCGGGAGGAAACAATGAGCAGTTCTTC. Translating it yields CASSSGLAGGNNEQFF.

The gene calls are TRBV5-6 and TRBJ1-2, with 7 bases identical to TRBD1. Germline V gene sequence: CDR1 SGHDT, CDR2 YYEEEE. Trimming cost V 3 bases and J 4 bases; bases outside gene matches: 15. CDR3 length: 17 residues. The CDR3, as DNA: TGTGCCAGCAGCTCGGACAGGAGGATGGTAAGAGTCTATGGCTACACCTTC. Translating gives CASSSDRRMVRVYGYTF.

CDR3 sequence (DNA): TGCGCCAGCAGCCGACAGAGAGCTAGCACAGATACGCAGTATTTT. Translation gives CASSRQRASTDTQYF. This chain joins TRBV5-1 and TRBJ2-3, with TRBD1 as a possible D gene (5 bases). Germline CDR1 is SGHRS and CDR2 is YFSETQ. CDR3 length: 15 residues. Trimming removed 4 bases from V and 0 bases from J, with 12 bases in between.

The rearrangement links TRBV6-6 to TRBJ2-7; TRBD2 is a possible D gene (5 bases). Looked up from germline, CDR1 is MNHNY and CDR2 is SVGAGI (reference sequence). Trimming removed 7 bases from V and 7 bases from J, with 11 bases in between. The CDR3 loop spans 11 amino acids. For the CDR3, the DNA is TGTGCCAGCATCCAACTAGGGGAGCAGTACTTC. Protein: CASIQLGEQYF.

This chain links TRBV2 with TRBJ2-1; D ambiguous. The CDR3 runs to 13 residues. Trimming shortened V by 1 base and J by 4 bases, and 5 bases separated the two germline ends. Germline loops: CDR1 SNHLY, CDR2 FYNNEI. CDR3 nucleotide sequence: TGTGCCAGCAGTGAAGATTCATACAATGAGCAGTTCTTC. Protein: CASSEDSYNEQFF. Based on the CDR3 plus reference TRBV2 and TRBJ2-1, the full variable domain is EPEVTQTPSHQVTQMGQEVILRCVPISNHLYFYWYRQILGQKVEFLVSFYNNEISEKSEIFDDQFSVERPDGSNFTLKIRSTKLEDSAMYFCASSEDSYNEQFFGPGTRLTVL.

The chain employs TRBV7-2 and TRBJ2-3, with D possibly matching TRBD2 (6 bases). Germline CDR1 is SGHTA and CDR2 is FQGNSA. The CDR3 runs 16 residues. V was clipped by 2 bases and J by 2 bases, with 14 bases between them. CDR3 in amino acids: CASSLNTGVNTDTQYF. The CDR3 coding sequence is TGTGCCAGCAGCTTAAATACGGGGGTGAACACAGATACGCAGTATTTT.